This T cell receptor (beta chain) was identified in a study of control samples from healthy donors and cancer patients. Measured with immunoSEQ multiplex PCR; TCRdb has only the in-frame clones, and not every one. Among over 70,000 clones listed, roughly 91% were seen once. Notes on this clone: In the same sample, other DNA sequences code for this CDR3.

The CDR3 length is 13 residues. The junction had 3 bases not matched to a gene; V was cut back by 6 bases and J by 3 bases. The genes are TRBV12-3 or TRBV12-4 and TRBJ1-2, with 8 bases lining up with TRBD1. The clonotype originates from a woman between 50 and 59 years old with colorectal cancer. What was sequenced was PBMCs. CDR3 bases: TGTGCCAGCAGCCCGGGACAGGACTATGGCTACACCTTC. It yields the protein CASSPGQDYGYTF.